The subject of this entry is one T cell receptor beta chain. Other DNA sequences within the sample encode an identical CDR3. Repertoires were generated with immunoSEQ multiplex PCR, while TCRdb's copy carries only in-frame clones and drops some. This table has about 47,000 clones, 85% to 95% appearing once. V lost 0 bases, J lost 6 bases, and 4 bases lay in between. The CDR3 consists of 13 residues. The germline CDR1 and CDR2 sequences are SGDLS and YYNGEE. This entry comes from a study of T cell changes during pregnancy in multiple sclerosis. The sample here was peripheral blood, taken after pregnancy. This TCR came from a female donor with multiple sclerosis, enrolled in a pregnancy study. The chain links TRBV9 to TRBJ1-6; D gene ambiguous. This chain's CDR3 is CASSVGGNSPLHF. Here the CDR3 DNA reads TGTGCCAGCAGCGTAGGAGGTAATTCACCCCTCCACTTT.